These 22 T cell receptor beta chains were all obtained from the same sample, sequenced in a study of blood T cell repertoires in COVID-19. Clones were read by immunoSEQ multiplex PCR, and TCRdb kept only the in-frame ones, dropping some. Seen here are approximately 480,000 clones, roughly 89% observed once, and the top ten hold around 0.92%. Sequencing used peripheral blood. Receptor source: a man aged 18 to 29 with COVID-19, enrolled during active disease.

J is TRBJ1-5 and V is TRBV19; no clear D. The germline V and J ends were trimmed by 5 bases and 9 bases, with 20 bases remaining between them. CDR1 LNHDA and CDR2 SQIVND come from the germline V gene (reference sequence). This CDR3 contains 15 residues. This CDR3 is CASSSEVVFNGPQHF. The CDR3 bases are TGTGCCAGTAGTTCCGAGGTGGTCTTCAATGGGCCCCAGCATTTT.

The chain recombines TRBV27 with TRBJ2-1, with 10 nucleotides matching TRBD2. The CDR3 is 15 amino acids. Germline V gives CDR1 MNHEY, CDR2 SMNVEV (reference sequence). V was clipped by 8 bases and J by 7 bases; unmatched bases: 11. For the CDR3, the DNA is TGTGCCAGCGGCTCTCTAGCGGGAGATCCGAATGAGCAGTTCTTC. This sequence encodes CASGSLAGDPNEQFF.

The chain couples TRBV5-1 to TRBJ2-5; TRBD1 aligns across 10 bases. V lost 3 bases and J lost 7; bases outside the gene matches: 3. From germline, CDR1 is SGHRS and CDR2 YFSETQ. This CDR3 is built from 13 residues. The chain's CDR3 is CASSWDRGTTQYF. Written as DNA, the CDR3 is TGCGCCAGCAGCTGGGACAGGGGAACGACCCAGTACTTC.

The J gene is TRBJ1-2, the V gene TRBV5-1; weak D call: TRBD1 (5 bases). Germline loops: CDR1 SGHRS, CDR2 YFSETQ. Trimming stripped 1 base from V and 9 bases from J, with 7 bases between. CDR3 length: 11 amino acids. CDR3 in amino acids: CASSLQGSYTF. CDR3 DNA sequence: TGCGCCAGCAGCTTGCAGGGTAGCTACACCTTC. Using reference TRBV5-1 and TRBJ1-2 for the parts outside the CDR3, the full variable domain is KAGVTQTPRYLIKTRGQQVTLSCSPISGHRSVSWYQQTPGQGLQFLFEYFSETQRNKGNFPGRFSGRQFSNSRSEMNVSTLELGDSALYLCASSLQGSYTFGSGTRLTVV.

This clone was counted only a few times. The V gene is TRBV4-1, the J gene TRBJ2-7; weak D call: TRBD2 (5 bases). Trimming cost V 5 bases and J 7 bases, with 18 bases left between them. This CDR3 contains 14 residues. Germline CDR1 MGHRA, CDR2 YSYEKL. The CDR3 sequence is CASSSGNALGEQYF. In DNA form, the CDR3 reads TGCGCCAGCAGCTCCGGGAATGCTTTGGGAGAGCAGTACTTC.

The gene calls are TRBV15 and TRBJ2-1, with TRBD1 matching 7 bases. The germline gives CDR1 LNHNV, CDR2 YYDKDF (reference sequence). The CDR3 runs to 15 residues. After removal of 1 base from V and 5 bases from J, the junction contained 5 bases not matched to a gene. CDR3 residues: CATSRGPGGNNEQFF. The CDR3 DNA follows: TGTGCCACCAGCAGAGGGCCAGGGGGAAACAATGAGCAGTTCTTC.

V is TRBV5-6 and J is TRBJ1-1; D unresolved. The CDR3 loop spans 16 amino acids. Per germline, CDR1 SGHDT and CDR2 YYEEEE. Trimming shortened V by 2 bases and J by 0 bases, and 14 bases separated the two germline ends. CDR3 sequence (DNA): TGTGCCAGCAGCTTTCGAGGGTTCTCCCTGAACACTGAAGCTTTCTTT. It encodes CASSFRGFSLNTEAFF. The whole variable domain, remainder taken from reference TRBV5-6 and TRBJ1-1, is DAGVTQSPTHLIKTRGQQVTLRCSPKSGHDTVSWYQQALGQGPQFIFQYYEEEERQRGNFPDRFSGHQFPNYSSELNVNALLLGDSALYLCASSFRGFSLNTEAFFGQGTRLTVV.

The rearrangement joins TRBV4-1 to TRBJ2-1, with 9 bases that match TRBD2. V shed 1 base, J shed 3 bases, and the junction held 4 bases outside the gene matches. The germline V gene has CDR1 MGHRA and CDR2 YSYEKL. This CDR3 is built from 16 residues. Here the CDR3 DNA reads TGCGCCAGCAGCCAAGGTATAGCGGGGGTCTACAATGAGCAGTTCTTC. This encodes CASSQGIAGVYNEQFF.

The chain is built from TRBV4-1 and TRBJ2-3; D may be TRBD2 (6 bases). Germline V lookup: CDR1 MGHRA, CDR2 YSYEKL. The V and J ends lost 1 base and 0 bases respectively, with 11 bases between them. This CDR3 has 16 amino acids. For the CDR3, the DNA is TGCGCCAGCAGCCAAGCTTACCGGGGGAGCACAGATACGCAGTATTTT. It is translated as CASSQAYRGSTDTQYF.

The V and J genes are TRBV29-1 and TRBJ1-5, with TRBD1 matching 9 bases. Germline-derived CDR1 and CDR2 are SQVTM and ANQGSEA. The CDR3 consists of 18 residues. Trimming cost V 0 bases and J 1 base; bases outside gene matches: 10. CDR3 bases: TGCAGCGTTGAAGATCTCAGGGGGACAGGGAGGAGCAATCAGCCCCAGCATTTT. It codes for CSVEDLRGTGRSNQPQHF.

This clone has a single count. V and J are TRBV25-1 and TRBJ2-1; possible D gene TRBD1, 7 bases. There are 15 residues in the CDR3. The V and J ends lost 4 bases and 8 bases respectively, with 18 bases between them. Germline CDR1 is MGHDK and CDR2 is SYGVNS. As DNA, the CDR3 is TGTGCCAGCAGTGCCCACAGGGGCGGGATCTATGAGCAGTTCTTC. Translated, it gives CASSAHRGGIYEQFF.

The genes are TRBV9 and TRBJ2-1; D gene uncertain. Deletions cut 1 base from V and 2 bases from J, with 10 bases between. The CDR3 runs to 15 residues. CDR1 is SGDLS, CDR2 YYNGEE, per germline. The CDR3 here is CASSVSPTPYNEQFF. CDR3 nucleotides: TGTGCCAGCAGCGTATCACCGACTCCCTACAATGAGCAGTTCTTC.

This chain links TRBV7-9 with TRBJ2-7; 10 bases match TRBD2. J lost 2 bases, V lost 2 bases, and 3 bases had no gene match. The CDR3 sequence is 15 residues long. Germline-derived CDR1 and CDR2 are SEHNR and FQNEAQ (reference sequence). The CDR3 nucleotides read TGTGCCAGCAGCTTACAACTAGCGGGAACCTACGAGCAGTACTTC. It codes for CASSLQLAGTYEQYF.

V gene TRBV19 combines with J gene TRBJ2-1; no clear D. Germline CDR1 is LNHDA and CDR2 is SQIVND (reference sequence). The CDR3 sequence is 12 residues long. Trimming left V 6 bases short and J 7 bases short, with 10 bases between. This CDR3 is CASSHPNNEQFF. CDR3 DNA sequence: TGTGCCAGTAGCCATCCTAATAATGAGCAGTTCTTC.

The rearrangement joins TRBV5-1 to TRBJ2-1; 11 bases line up with TRBD2. In germline, CDR1 is SGHRS, CDR2 YFSETQ. This CDR3 has 16 residues. The V and J ends lost 2 bases and 2 bases, in that order; junction bases with no gene match: 3. The CDR3, as DNA: TGCGCCAGCAGCTTCTTAGCGGGGGGGCCCTACAATGAGCAGTTCTTC. Encoded protein: CASSFLAGGPYNEQFF.

V usage is TRBV19 and J usage is TRBJ2-2; D perhaps matches TRBD2 (7 bases). The CDR3 is 16 residues long. V was pared by 2 bases and J by 4 bases, with 14 bases between. Per the germline V gene, CDR1 is LNHDA and CDR2 is SQIVND (reference sequence). CDR3 sequence reads: CASSIWGGRGTGELFF. DNA of the CDR3: TGTGCCAGTAGTATATGGGGGGGCCGTGGCACCGGGGAGCTGTTTTTT.

This rearrangement joins TRBV9 to TRBJ2-3; possibly TRBD1 for D (6 bases). Trimming removed 3 bases from V and 2 bases from J, with 13 bases in between. The CDR3 extends over 15 amino acids. Germline lookup yields CDR1 SGDLS and CDR2 YYNGEE. The CDR3 DNA sequence: TGTGCCAGCAGCGCTCCTGGACAGATCACAGATACGCAGTATTTT. This codes for CASSAPGQITDTQYF.

The gene calls are TRBV18 and TRBJ2-7, with TRBD1 identical over 7 bases. There are 13 residues in the CDR3. Germline lookup yields CDR1 KGHSH and CDR2 LQKENI. V lost 6 bases and J lost 0; bases outside the gene matches: 2. DNA for the CDR3: TGTGCCAGCTCCACAGGGGTCTCCTACGAGCAGTACTTC. This encodes CASSTGVSYEQYF.

This clone was picked up one time. The genes are TRBV24-1 and TRBJ2-1; 10 bases match TRBD1. This CDR3 has 14 residues. V trimming: 9 bases; J trimming: 8 bases; junction bases outside the gene matches: 9. Germline CDR1 and CDR2: KGHDR and SFDVKD. The DNA of the CDR3 is TGTGCCACCGGGGACAGGGGAGAGGAGGATGAGCAGTTCTTC. This sequence encodes CATGDRGEEDEQFF.

The rearrangement uses TRBV7-9 and TRBJ2-1; 7 nucleotides line up with TRBD2. Germline assignment: CDR1 SEHNR and CDR2 FQNEAQ (reference sequence). J gave up 6 bases and V 4 bases, and 6 bases lay outside the gene matches. The CDR3 spans 14 residues. The CDR3 nucleotides are TGTGCCAGCAGCTCGGCCGGGACTACCAATGAGCAGTTCTTC. Its translation is CASSSAGTTNEQFF.

The chain uses TRBV9 and TRBJ1-2; a possible D gene is TRBD1 (6 bases). Trimming removed 2 bases at V and 0 bases at J, with 17 bases between. The CDR3 contains 17 residues. Per the germline V gene, CDR1 is SGDLS and CDR2 is YYNGEE. DNA of the CDR3: TGTGCCAGCAGCGTTAAGAGACGGACAGCCACTAACTATGGCTACACCTTC. This codes for CASSVKRRTATNYGYTF.

CDR3 nucleotide sequence: TGTGCCAGCAGTGACTTAGCGGGGGGGCTCACAGATACGCAGTATTTT. Protein product: CASSDLAGGLTDTQYF. The chain joins TRBV2 to TRBJ2-3; 11 bases map to TRBD2. From germline, CDR1 is SNHLY and CDR2 FYNNEI. The CDR3 spans 16 residues. Trimming took 3 bases from V and 2 from J; bases not matched to a gene: 4.